The following is a T cell receptor beta chain sequence with its context. The sample originates from a study of blood T cells in healthy people across ages. Primers used in a second PCR of about 6 to 11 cycles were a sample-barcoded 5' primer and a J-beta primer mix. TCRdb used MiXCR to reprocess the 5' RACE reads, holding one entry per CDR3 protein. This sample has roughly 1.4 million distinct CDR3 sequences, with roughly 60% found just once. CDR1 and CDR2 (germline): MGHDK, SYGVNS. This CDR3 spans 20 amino acids. Losses at the gene ends were 4 bases for V and 4 bases for J; bases not matched to a gene: 15.

Sequenced material: blood. This TCR was sampled from a man aged 18-30 years in good health. The V call is TRBV25-1, the J call TRBJ2-1; 14 bases align to TRBD2. CDR3 protein: CASSAISGTSGRDKYNEQFF. In DNA form, the CDR3 reads TGTGCCAGCAGTGCTATATCCGGGACTAGCGGGAGAGATAAATACAATGAGCAGTTCTTC.